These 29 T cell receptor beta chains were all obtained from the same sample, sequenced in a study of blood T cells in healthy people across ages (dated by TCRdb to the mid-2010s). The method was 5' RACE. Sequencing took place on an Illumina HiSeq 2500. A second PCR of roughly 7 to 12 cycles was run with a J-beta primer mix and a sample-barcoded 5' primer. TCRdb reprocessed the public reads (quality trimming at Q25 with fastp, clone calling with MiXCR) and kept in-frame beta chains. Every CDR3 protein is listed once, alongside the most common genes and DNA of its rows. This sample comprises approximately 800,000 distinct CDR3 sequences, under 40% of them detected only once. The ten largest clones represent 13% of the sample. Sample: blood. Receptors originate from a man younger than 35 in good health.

The CDR3 sequence: CASSFLFGRGLGGELFF. CDR3 nucleotide sequence: TGTGCCAGCAGTTTTCTTTTTGGCAGGGGGCTTGGCGGGGAGCTGTTTTTT. This chain uses TRBV12-3 or TRBV12-4 with TRBJ2-2; TRBD1 agrees at 8 bases. The CDR3 is 17 amino acids. The ends lost 3 bases at V and 7 bases at J; junction bases unmatched: 13.

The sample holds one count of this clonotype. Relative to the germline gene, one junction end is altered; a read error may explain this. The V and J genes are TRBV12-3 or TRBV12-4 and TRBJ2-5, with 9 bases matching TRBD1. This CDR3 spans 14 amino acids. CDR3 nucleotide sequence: TGTCCCAGCAGGAGACAGGGGGAGGCGGAGACCCAGTACTTC. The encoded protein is CPSRRQGEAETQYF.

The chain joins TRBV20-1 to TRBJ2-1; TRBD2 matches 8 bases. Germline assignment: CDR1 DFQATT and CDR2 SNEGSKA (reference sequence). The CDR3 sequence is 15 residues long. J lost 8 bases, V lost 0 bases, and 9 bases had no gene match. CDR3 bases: TGCAGTGCTAGAGATGCCCGGGGGGGCGGGGATGAGCAGTTCTTC. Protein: CSARDARGGGDEQFF.

The DNA of the CDR3 is TGTGCCAGCAGCCAACGTGGCGGCGGCTATGGCTACACCTTC. Encoded protein: CASSQRGGGYGYTF. This chain links TRBV14 with TRBJ1-2; D is ambiguous. The V and J ends lost 2 bases and 4 bases respectively, with 11 bases between them. This CDR3 region has 14 residues. Germline V gene sequence: CDR1 SGHDN, CDR2 FVKESK.

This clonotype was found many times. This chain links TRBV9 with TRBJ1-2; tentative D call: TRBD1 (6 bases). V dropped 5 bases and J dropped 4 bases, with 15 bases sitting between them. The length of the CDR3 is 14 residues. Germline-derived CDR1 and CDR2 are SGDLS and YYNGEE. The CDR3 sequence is CASRQGQGGYGYTF. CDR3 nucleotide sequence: TGTGCCAGCAGGCAGGGACAAGGTGGCTATGGCTACACCTTC.

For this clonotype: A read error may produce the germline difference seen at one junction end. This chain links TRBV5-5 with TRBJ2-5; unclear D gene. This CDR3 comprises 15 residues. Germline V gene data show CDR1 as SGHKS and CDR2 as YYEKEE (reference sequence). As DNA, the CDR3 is TGTGCCAGCAGCCGTTCCACCACGTACCAAGAGACCCGGTACTTC. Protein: CASSRSTTYQETRYF. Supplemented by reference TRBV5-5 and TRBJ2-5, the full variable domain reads DAGVTQSPTHLIKTRGQQVTLRCSPISGHKSVSWYQQVLGQGPQFIFQYYEKEERGRGNFPDRFSARQFPNYSSELNVNALLLGDSALYLCASSRSTTYQETRYFGPGTRLLVL.

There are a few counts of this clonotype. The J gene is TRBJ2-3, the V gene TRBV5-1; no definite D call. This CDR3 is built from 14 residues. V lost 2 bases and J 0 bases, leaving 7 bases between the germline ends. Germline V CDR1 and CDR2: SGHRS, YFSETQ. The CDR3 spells CASSFSPSTDTQYF. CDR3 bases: TGCGCCAGCAGCTTTAGCCCCAGCACAGATACGCAGTATTTT.

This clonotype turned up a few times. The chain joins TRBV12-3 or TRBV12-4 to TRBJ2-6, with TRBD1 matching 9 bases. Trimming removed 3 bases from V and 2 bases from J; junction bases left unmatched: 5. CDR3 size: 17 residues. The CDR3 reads CASSFGTGSPGANVLTF. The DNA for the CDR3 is TGTGCCAGCAGTTTCGGGACAGGGTCCCCTGGGGCCAACGTCCTGACTTTC.

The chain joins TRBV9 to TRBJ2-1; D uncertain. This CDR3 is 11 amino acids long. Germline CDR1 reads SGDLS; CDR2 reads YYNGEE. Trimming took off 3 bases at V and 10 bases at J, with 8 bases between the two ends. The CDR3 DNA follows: TGTGCCAGCAGCGCCTCTCAGGAGCAGTTCTTC. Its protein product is CASSASQEQFF.

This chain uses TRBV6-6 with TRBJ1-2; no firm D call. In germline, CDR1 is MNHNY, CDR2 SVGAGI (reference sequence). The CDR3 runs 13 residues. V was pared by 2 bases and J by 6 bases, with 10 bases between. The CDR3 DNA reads TGTGCCAGCAGTTACGACGGATACCATGGCTACACCTTC. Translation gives CASSYDGYHGYTF.

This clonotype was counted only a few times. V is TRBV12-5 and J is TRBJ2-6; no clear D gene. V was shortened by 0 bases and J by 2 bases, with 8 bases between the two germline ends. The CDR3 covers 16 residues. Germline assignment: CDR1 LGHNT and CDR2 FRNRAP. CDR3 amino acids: CASGLVSQPGANVLTF. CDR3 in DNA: TGTGCTAGTGGTTTGGTATCGCAGCCTGGGGCCAACGTCCTGACTTTC.

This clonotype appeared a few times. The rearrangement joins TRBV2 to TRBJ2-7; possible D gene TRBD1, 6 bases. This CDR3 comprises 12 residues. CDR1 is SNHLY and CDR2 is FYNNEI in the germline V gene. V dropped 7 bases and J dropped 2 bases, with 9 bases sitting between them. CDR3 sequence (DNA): TGTGCCAGCAACAGGGAAGCCTACGAGCAGTACTTC. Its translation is CASNREAYEQYF.

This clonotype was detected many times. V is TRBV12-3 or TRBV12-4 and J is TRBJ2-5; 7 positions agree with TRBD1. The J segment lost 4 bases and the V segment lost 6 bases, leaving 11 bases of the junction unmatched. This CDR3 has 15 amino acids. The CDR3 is CASRLSQGTRETQYF. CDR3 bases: TGTGCCAGCAGACTGTCACAGGGGACCAGAGAGACCCAGTACTTC.

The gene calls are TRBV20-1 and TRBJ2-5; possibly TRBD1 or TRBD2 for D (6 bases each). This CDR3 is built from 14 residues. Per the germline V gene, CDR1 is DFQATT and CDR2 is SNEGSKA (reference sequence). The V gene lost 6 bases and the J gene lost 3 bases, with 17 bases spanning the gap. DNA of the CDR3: TGCAGTGCGGGGGCGGGGACAATGAAAGAGACCCAGTACTTC. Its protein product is CSAGAGTMKETQYF.

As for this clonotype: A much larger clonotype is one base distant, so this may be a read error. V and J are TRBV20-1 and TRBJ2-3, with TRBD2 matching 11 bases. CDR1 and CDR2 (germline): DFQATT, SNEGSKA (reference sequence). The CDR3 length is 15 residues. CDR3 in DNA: TGCAATGCTAGAGGACTAGCGGGTAGCACAGATACGCAGTATTTT. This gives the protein CNARGLAGSTDTQYF.

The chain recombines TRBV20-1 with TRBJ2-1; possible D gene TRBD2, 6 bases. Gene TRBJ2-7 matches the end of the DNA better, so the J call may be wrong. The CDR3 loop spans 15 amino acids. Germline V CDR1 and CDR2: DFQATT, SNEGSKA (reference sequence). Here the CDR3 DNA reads TGCAGTGCTAGAGGCTCGGCGGGGACCTACAATGAGCAGTACTTC. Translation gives CSARGSAGTYNEQYF.

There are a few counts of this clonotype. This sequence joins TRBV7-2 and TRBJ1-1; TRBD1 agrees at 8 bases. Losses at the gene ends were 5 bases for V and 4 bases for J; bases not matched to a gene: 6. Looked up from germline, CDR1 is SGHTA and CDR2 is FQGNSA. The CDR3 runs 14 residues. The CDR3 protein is CASSPRQGSTEAFF. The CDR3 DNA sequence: TGTGCCAGCAGCCCCCGACAGGGGAGCACTGAAGCTTTCTTT.

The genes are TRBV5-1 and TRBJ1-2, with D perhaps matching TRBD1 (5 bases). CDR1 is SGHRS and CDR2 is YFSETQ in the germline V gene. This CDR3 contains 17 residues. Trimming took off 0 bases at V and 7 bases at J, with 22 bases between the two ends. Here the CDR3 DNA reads TGCGCCAGCAGCTTGGAGGGAGGTGAGGGACCGCCCAGTGGCTACACCTTC. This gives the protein CASSLEGGEGPPSGYTF.

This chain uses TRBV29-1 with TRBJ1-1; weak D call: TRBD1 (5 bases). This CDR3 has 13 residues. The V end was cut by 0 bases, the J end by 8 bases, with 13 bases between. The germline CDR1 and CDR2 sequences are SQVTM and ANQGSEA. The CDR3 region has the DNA TGCAGCGTTGAAGATACGGGGGACTACGAAGCTTTCTTT. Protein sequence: CSVEDTGDYEAFF.

CDR3 nucleotides: TGTGCCAGCAGCTTAGCAGGTACGGGACTTAACAATGAGCAGTTCTTC. Translating gives CASSLAGTGLNNEQFF. This sequence joins TRBV7-2 and TRBJ2-1; perhaps TRBD2 as D (6 bases). Deletions cut 0 bases from V and 5 bases from J, with 14 bases between. CDR1 is SGHTA and CDR2 is FQGNSA in the germline V gene. This CDR3 spans 16 amino acids.

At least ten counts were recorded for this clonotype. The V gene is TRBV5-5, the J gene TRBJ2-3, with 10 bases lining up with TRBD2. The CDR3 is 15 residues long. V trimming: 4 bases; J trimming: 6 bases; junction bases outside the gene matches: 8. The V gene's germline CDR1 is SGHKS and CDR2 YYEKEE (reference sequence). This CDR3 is CASSISGGQQDTQYF. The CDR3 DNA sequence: TGTGCCAGCAGCATTAGCGGGGGGCAGCAGGATACGCAGTATTTT.

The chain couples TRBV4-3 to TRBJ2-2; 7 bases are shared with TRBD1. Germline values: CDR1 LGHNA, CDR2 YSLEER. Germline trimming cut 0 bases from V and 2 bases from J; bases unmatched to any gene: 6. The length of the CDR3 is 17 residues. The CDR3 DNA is TGCGCCAGCAGCCAAGAGGTCGGGGACAGAAACACCGGGGAGCTGTTTTTT. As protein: CASSQEVGDRNTGELFF.

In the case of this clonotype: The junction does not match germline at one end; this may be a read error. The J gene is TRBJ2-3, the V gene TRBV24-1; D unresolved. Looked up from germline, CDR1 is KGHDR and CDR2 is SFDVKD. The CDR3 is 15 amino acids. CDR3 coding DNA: TGTGCCACCAGTGATAACCCACCCAGCACAGATAGGCAGTATTTT. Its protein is CATSDNPPSTDRQYF.

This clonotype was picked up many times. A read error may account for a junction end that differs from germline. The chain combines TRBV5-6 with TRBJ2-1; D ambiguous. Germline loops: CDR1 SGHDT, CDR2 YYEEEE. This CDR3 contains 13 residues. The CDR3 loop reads CASSLVAFNEQFF. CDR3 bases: TGTGCTAGCAGCTTAGTGGCGTTCAATGAGCAGTTCTTC. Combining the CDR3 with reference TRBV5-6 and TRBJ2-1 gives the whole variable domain DAGVTQSPTHLIKTRGQQVTLRCSPKSGHDTVSWYQQALGQGPQFIFQYYEEEERQRGNFPDRFSGHQFPNYSSELNVNALLLGDSALYLCASSLVAFNEQFFGPGTRLTVL.

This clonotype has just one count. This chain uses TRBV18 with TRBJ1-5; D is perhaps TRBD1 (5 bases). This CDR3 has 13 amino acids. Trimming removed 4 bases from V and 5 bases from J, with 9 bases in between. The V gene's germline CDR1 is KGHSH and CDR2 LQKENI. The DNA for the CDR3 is TGTGCCAGCTCACAGGGGATGGATCAGCCCCAGCATTTT. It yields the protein CASSQGMDQPQHF.

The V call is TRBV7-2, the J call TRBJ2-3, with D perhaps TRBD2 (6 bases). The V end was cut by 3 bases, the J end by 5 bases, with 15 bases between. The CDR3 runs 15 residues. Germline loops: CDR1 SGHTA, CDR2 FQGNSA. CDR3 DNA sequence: TGTGCCAGCAGCTTTAGCTATGTGGGGGGAGATACGCAGTATTTT. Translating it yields CASSFSYVGGDTQYF.

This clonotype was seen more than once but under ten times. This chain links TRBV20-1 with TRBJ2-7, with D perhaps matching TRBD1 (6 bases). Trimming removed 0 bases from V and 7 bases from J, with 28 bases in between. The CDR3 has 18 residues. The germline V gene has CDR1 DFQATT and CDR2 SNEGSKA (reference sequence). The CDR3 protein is CSARDYVQGWGIDNEQYF. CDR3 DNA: TGCAGTGCTAGAGATTACGTCCAGGGGTGGGGGATAGACAATGAGCAGTACTTC.

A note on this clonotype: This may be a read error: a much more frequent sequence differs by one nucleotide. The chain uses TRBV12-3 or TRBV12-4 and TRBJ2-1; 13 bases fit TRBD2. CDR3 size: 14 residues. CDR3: CARSLTSGGNEQFF. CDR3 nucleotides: TGTGCCCGCAGTTTGACTAGCGGGGGGAATGAGCAGTTCTTC.

CDR3 in DNA: TGCGCCAGCAGCCAAGGACCAAGGGGTATTGACGAGCAGTACTTC. Translating it yields CASSQGPRGIDEQYF. The chain recombines TRBV4-1 with TRBJ2-7; a weak D match, TRBD1 (5 bases). CDR1 is MGHRA, CDR2 YSYEKL, per germline. The CDR3 is 15 amino acids. V was shortened by 1 base and J by 5 bases, with 15 bases between the two germline ends.